The clone carrying this T cell receptor (beta chain) was observed once. No antigen is known for it. Germline V gives CDR1 SEHNR, CDR2 FQNEAQ (reference sequence). With V trimmed by 5 bases and J by 3 bases, 2 bases remained unmatched. CDR3 length: 14 residues. These data belong to a study of cytomegalovirus exposure and HLA in healthy donors. About the research overall: Ancestry clustering placed around four fifths of more than 350 genotyped donors in the Caucasian-associated cluster.

Primers for the PCR totalled 60 Vbeta and 13 Jbeta. Profiled with immunoSEQ multiplex PCR; TCRdb holds only in-frame clones, not every one. The sample records fewer than 150,000 clones, around 80% being singletons. Study observations and caveats: In a later analysis, at a false discovery rate of 0.05, 15,000 to 20,000 TCR beta sequences were associated with HLA alleles.

Healthy bone marrow donors made up the cohort. This receptor was taken from a man aged 30 to 39 in good health and CMV-seronegative. Sequenced: PBMCs. V and J are TRBV7-9 and TRBJ2-5; 11 bases are a match to TRBD2. The CDR3 protein is CASSRSGGEETQYF. The CDR3 region has the DNA TGTGCCAGCAGCCGTAGCGGGGGGGAAGAGACCCAGTACTTC.